These 27 T cell receptor beta chains were all obtained from the same sample, sequenced in a study of CD8 T cells in ankylosing spondylitis. TCRdb re-called the 5' RACE reads through MiXCR, storing one row per CDR3 protein. The sample includes some 120,000 distinct CDR3 sequences, 12% to 15% of them seen just once. Sequenced: blood, either unsorted or a sorted T cell fraction (not recorded which). Every receptor here comes from a female donor with ankylosing spondylitis or in good health (not recorded which).

This clonotype was counted many times. V gene TRBV4-1 combines with J gene TRBJ2-1; tentatively, D is TRBD2 (6 bases). CDR1 MGHRA and CDR2 YSYEKL come from the germline V gene. This CDR3 contains 16 residues. The V gene lost 2 bases and the J gene lost 7 bases, with 18 bases spanning the gap. The chain's CDR3 is CASSQLLAREINEQFF. The CDR3 DNA sequence: TGCGCCAGCAGCCAACTACTAGCTCGGGAGATTAATGAGCAGTTCTTC.

The rearrangement joins TRBV30 to TRBJ2-3; D unclear. V was trimmed by 1 base and J by 2 bases, leaving 13 bases between them. Germline V lookup: CDR1 GTSNPN, CDR2 SVGIG (reference sequence). The CDR3 loop spans 15 amino acids. CDR3 protein: CAWSAWNSLTDTQYF. CDR3 DNA: TGTGCCTGGAGTGCTTGGAACAGCCTCACAGATACGCAGTATTTT. Complete variable domain (other parts from reference TRBV30 and TRBJ2-3): SQTIHQWPATLVQPVGSPLSLECTVEGTSNPNLYWYRQAAGRGLQLLFYSVGIGQISSEVPQNLSASRPQDRQFILSSKKLLLSDSGFYLCAWSAWNSLTDTQYFGPGTRLTVL.

With respect to this clonotype: A single base separates this from a much larger clone, so it may be a read error. V usage is TRBV29-1 and J usage is TRBJ2-5, with D possibly TRBD2 on 6 matching bases. Trimming left V 5 bases short and J 0 bases short, with 10 bases between. Germline lookup yields CDR1 SQVTM and CDR2 ANQGSEA. The CDR3 length is 13 residues. In DNA, the CDR3 is TGCAGCGTTCATGGGGGGTACCAAGAGACCCAGTACTTC. Translated, it gives CSVHGGYQETQYF.

This clonotype was detected many times. The chain uses TRBV29-1 and TRBJ2-3; possible D gene TRBD2, 6 bases. V was cut by 2 bases and J by 0 bases, with 15 bases left in between. The CDR3 loop spans 16 amino acids. Germline values: CDR1 SQVTM, CDR2 ANQGSEA. CDR3 residues: CSVENWDLPSTDTQYF. The CDR3 region has the DNA TGCAGCGTTGAAAATTGGGACTTACCTAGCACAGATACGCAGTATTTT.

This clonotype was observed at least ten times. The chain employs TRBV10-3 and TRBJ2-3; D uncertain. The V end lost 9 bases, the J end lost 2 bases, and 12 bases lay between the germline ends. The CDR3 covers 13 residues. Per germline, CDR1 ENHRY and CDR2 SYGVKD. CDR3 bases: TGTGCCATTGGGCCCCCGGCCACAGATACGCAGTATTTT. This codes for CAIGPPATDTQYF.

This clonotype has a count of ten or more. This chain joins TRBV6-5 and TRBJ2-3, with D possibly matching TRBD2 (6 bases). The CDR3 sequence is 15 residues long. Germline loops: CDR1 MNHEY, CDR2 SVGAGI. Trimming pared 2 bases from V and 5 bases from J, leaving 14 bases between. The CDR3 DNA is TGTGCCAGCAGTTACAGAACGCGGGACGTAGATACGCAGTATTTT. As protein: CASSYRTRDVDTQYF.

The genes are TRBV6-5 and TRBJ2-7; D is ambiguous. CDR1 MNHEY and CDR2 SVGAGI come from the germline V gene. V was cut by 0 bases and J by 3 bases, with 9 bases left in between. The CDR3 is 14 residues long. CDR3 sequence reads: CASSYSIPVYEQYF. In DNA, the CDR3 is TGTGCCAGCAGTTACTCGATTCCGGTCTACGAGCAGTACTTC.

This clonotype has only a few counts. This chain connects TRBV5-1 to TRBJ1-6, with 7 bases fitting TRBD1. The CDR3 runs 16 residues. Germline trimming cut 4 bases from V and 10 bases from J; bases unmatched to any gene: 14. The germline CDR1 and CDR2 sequences are SGHRS and YFSETQ. For the CDR3, the DNA is TGCGCCAGCAGCGGAAATAGACAGGGTTTTGGCTCACCCCTCCACTTT. It specifies CASSGNRQGFGSPLHF.

The sample holds many counts of this clonotype. This rearrangement joins TRBV7-9 to TRBJ2-7, with a weak D call TRBD2 (8 bases). The germline V gene encodes CDR1 SEHNR and CDR2 FQNEAQ (reference sequence). This CDR3 spans 15 amino acids. Trimming cost V 5 bases and J 2 bases, with 16 bases left between them. As DNA, the CDR3 is TGTGCCAGCAGCCTCGGGAGGGGGCTGACCTACGAGCAGTACTTC. Translated, it gives CASSLGRGLTYEQYF.

This clonotype appeared a few times. V usage is TRBV15 and J usage is TRBJ1-4; weak D call: TRBD1 (5 bases). This CDR3 has 15 residues. Germline CDR1 is LNHNV and CDR2 is YYDKDF (reference sequence). Trimming shortened V by 0 bases and J by 4 bases, and 9 bases separated the two germline ends. CDR3 amino acids: CATSRDKGHNEKLFF. For the CDR3, the DNA is TGTGCCACCAGCAGAGATAAGGGGCATAATGAAAAACTGTTTTTT.

The table lists this clonotype with a few counts. The V call is TRBV2, the J call TRBJ1-5; D possibly corresponds to TRBD1 (5 bases). The V and J ends lost 8 bases and 0 bases respectively, with 20 bases between them. Per the germline V gene, CDR1 is SNHLY and CDR2 is FYNNEI. The CDR3 contains 17 residues. The CDR3 reads CASRPHTPGNSNQPQHF. CDR3 nucleotides: TGTGCCAGCCGACCCCACACTCCAGGGAATAGCAATCAGCCCCAGCATTTT. The variable domain in full, with the rest retrieved from reference TRBV2 and TRBJ1-5, is EPEVTQTPSHQVTQMGQEVILRCVPISNHLYFYWYRQILGQKVEFLVSFYNNEISEKSEIFDDQFSVERPDGSNFTLKIRSTKLEDSAMYFCASRPHTPGNSNQPQHFGDGTRLSIL.

At least ten counts were recorded for this clonotype. V is TRBV5-1 and J is TRBJ1-1; D gene unclear. Germline CDR1 reads SGHRS; CDR2 reads YFSETQ. The CDR3 extends over 16 amino acids. Trimming cost V 0 bases and J 0 bases, with 12 bases left between them. The CDR3 loop is CASSLAKRLVNTEAFF. CDR3 in DNA: TGCGCCAGCAGCTTGGCGAAAAGATTGGTGAACACTGAAGCTTTCTTT.

This clonotype was observed at least ten times. The gene calls are TRBV10-2 and TRBJ2-2; D gene ambiguous. Germline V gives CDR1 WSHSY, CDR2 SAAADI. Trimming cost V 3 bases and J 4 bases, with 6 bases left between them. The CDR3 runs 13 residues. CDR3 protein: CASSDQPTGELFF. CDR3 coding DNA: TGCGCCAGCAGTGATCAACCCACCGGGGAGCTGTTTTTT.

This clonotype was seen a few times. The chain recombines TRBV20-1 with TRBJ2-7; D unresolved. The CDR3 is made up of 14 amino acids. Germline V gene sequence: CDR1 DFQATT, CDR2 SNEGSKA (reference sequence). V gave up 4 bases and J gave up 1 base, with 14 bases separating them. In nucleotides, the CDR3 is TGCAGTGCTATCCCCGGCCCGCAATCCTACGAGCAGTACTTC. It yields the protein CSAIPGPQSYEQYF.

The chain joins TRBV5-1 to TRBJ2-2, with no clear D. The CDR3 is 14 amino acids. Germline CDR1 SGHRS, CDR2 YFSETQ. The V gene lost 0 bases and the J gene lost 5 bases, with 8 bases spanning the gap. DNA for the CDR3: TGCGCCAGCAGCTTGGGGCTGGGAACCGGGGAGCTGTTTTTT. This sequence encodes CASSLGLGTGELFF.

This clonotype was detected only a few times. The chain has TRBV10-3 and TRBJ1-2; a possible D gene is TRBD1 (6 bases). Trimming took off 6 bases at V and 4 bases at J, with 12 bases between the two ends. Germline V lookup: CDR1 ENHRY, CDR2 SYGVKD. The CDR3 loop spans 13 amino acids. The CDR3 protein is CAISPGQSYGYTF. CDR3 in DNA: TGTGCCATCAGCCCTGGACAGAGCTATGGCTACACCTTC.

V gene TRBV5-1 combines with J gene TRBJ2-3; 7 bases line up with TRBD2. CDR3 length equals 15 residues. J lost 0 bases, V lost 1 base, and 2 bases had no gene match. Germline values: CDR1 SGHRS, CDR2 YFSETQ. The CDR3 loop reads CASSLLAASTDTQYF. CDR3 in DNA: TGCGCCAGCAGCTTGCTAGCGGCCAGCACAGATACGCAGTATTTT. Supplemented by reference TRBV5-1 and TRBJ2-3, the full variable domain reads KAGVTQTPRYLIKTRGQQVTLSCSPISGHRSVSWYQQTPGQGLQFLFEYFSETQRNKGNFPGRFSGRQFSNSRSEMNVSTLELGDSALYLCASSLLAASTDTQYFGPGTRLTVL.

This clonotype turned up a few times. V usage is TRBV4-1 and J usage is TRBJ2-3; 9 bases match TRBD2. V lost 3 bases, J lost 2 bases, and 18 bases stayed unmatched. Germline lookup yields CDR1 MGHRA and CDR2 YSYEKL. This CDR3 has 20 residues. The CDR3 reads CASSQPALRGGSYNTDTQYF. CDR3 bases: TGCGCCAGCAGCCAGCCGGCTTTGCGGGGGGGTAGTTATAACACAGATACGCAGTATTTT.

The chain uses TRBV29-1 and TRBJ1-1; 9 bases are shared with TRBD1. J gave up 5 bases and V 4 bases, and 5 bases lay outside the gene matches. The CDR3 is 13 amino acids. Germline V lookup: CDR1 SQVTM, CDR2 ANQGSEA. CDR3 sequence: CSVVRQGGTEAFF. CDR3 DNA sequence: TGCAGCGTTGTAAGACAGGGGGGTACTGAAGCTTTCTTT. The full variable domain, completed using reference TRBV29-1 and TRBJ1-1, is SAVISQKPSRDICQRGTSLTIQCQVDSQVTMMFWYRQQPGQSLTLIATANQGSEATYESGFVIDKFPISRPNLTFSTLTVSNMSPEDSSIYLCSVVRQGGTEAFFGQGTRLTVV.

This clonotype was seen a few times. V and J are TRBV2 and TRBJ2-7; tentatively, D is TRBD1 (5 bases). The V and J ends lost 4 bases and 3 bases respectively, with 16 bases between them. The CDR3 is 15 amino acids. Germline V gene lookup returns CDR1 SNHLY and CDR2 FYNNEI. For the CDR3, the DNA is TGTGCCAGCAGTGCAGACAGCGCTAATATCTACGAGCAGTACTTC. It translates to CASSADSANIYEQYF.

On this clonotype: A much larger clone sits a single nucleotide away, making a read error possible. The V call is TRBV7-9, the J call TRBJ2-1; D is uncertain. This CDR3 is 16 amino acids long. Germline values: CDR1 SEHNR, CDR2 FQNEAQ (reference sequence). CDR3 nucleotides: TGTGCCAACAGCTTAGCCGGACGTGTCTCCTACAATGAGCAGTTCTTC. Its protein is CANSLAGRVSYNEQFF.

The table lists this clonotype with a few counts. The rearrangement joins TRBV30 to TRBJ2-2, with D uncertain. The V gene lost 4 bases and the J gene lost 5 bases, with 8 bases spanning the gap. This CDR3 contains 12 residues. Germline CDR1 reads GTSNPN; CDR2 reads SVGIG (reference sequence). The CDR3 region has the DNA TGTGCCTGGACCAAGGAGACCGGGGAGCTGTTTTTT. Translating it yields CAWTKETGELFF.

There are many counts of this clonotype. This rearrangement joins TRBV11-2 to TRBJ2-5, with D unclear. The V end was cut by 5 bases, the J end by 4 bases, with 8 bases between. The CDR3 loop spans 12 amino acids. The germline gives CDR1 SGHAT, CDR2 FQNNGV. CDR3 in amino acids: CASSTVGETQYF. In DNA form, the CDR3 reads TGTGCCAGCAGCACTGTCGGAGAGACCCAGTACTTC.

The table lists this clonotype with a count of one. This sequence joins TRBV7-9 and TRBJ1-6, with D perhaps TRBD1 (5 bases). The V end lost 0 bases, the J end lost 10 bases, and 19 bases lay between the germline ends. The CDR3 has 17 residues. Germline lookup yields CDR1 SEHNR and CDR2 FQNEAQ (reference sequence). The CDR3 loop is CASSLARGAGLESPLHF. The CDR3, as DNA: TGTGCCAGCAGCTTAGCGCGAGGGGCAGGGTTAGAGTCACCCCTCCACTTT.

This clonotype was picked up many times. The chain joins TRBV2 to TRBJ2-2; 7 nucleotides align to TRBD1. The V gene's germline CDR1 is SNHLY and CDR2 FYNNEI. The CDR3 runs to 15 residues. V was pared by 9 bases and J by 2 bases, with 9 bases of the junction left unmatched. Written as DNA, the CDR3 is TGTGCCAGTAGTCCCGGACAGGCAAACACCGGGGAGCTGTTTTTT. Its protein product is CASSPGQANTGELFF.

This clonotype was counted ten times or more. V is TRBV20-1 and J is TRBJ1-5; maybe TRBD1 (5 bases). With 0 bases removed from V and 1 base from J, the gap between germline ends came to 16 bases. CDR3 length: 17 residues. Germline assignment: CDR1 DFQATT and CDR2 SNEGSKA (reference sequence). The CDR3 loop reads CSARDQSRGMSNQPQHF. The CDR3, as DNA: TGCAGTGCTAGAGATCAATCAAGGGGCATGAGCAATCAGCCCCAGCATTTT.

In its sample, this clonotype was seen many times. The J gene is TRBJ2-5, the V gene TRBV29-1; TRBD1 agrees at 7 bases. Germline values: CDR1 SQVTM, CDR2 ANQGSEA. The trim removed 6 bases at V and 4 bases at J, leaving 8 bases unmatched. CDR3 length: 13 residues. The CDR3 protein is CSVPDRVGETQYF. DNA of the CDR3: TGCAGCGTGCCCGACAGGGTTGGAGAGACCCAGTACTTC.